The 26 T cell receptor beta chains given below trace back to one sample, sequenced in a study of T cells in localized non-small cell lung cancer (dated by TCRdb to about 2020). The library was made by the immunoSEQ multiplex PCR assay. TCRdb took over this immuneACCESS table, retaining in-frame rearrangements with V and J assigned. Such tables are incomplete; in checked studies, under half of the missing clones stem from an unresolved V gene, and the remainder is unexplained. Across this sample there are under 3,000 clones, with about two fifths seen only once. In total, the top ten clones hold roughly 9.7% of the sample. The sequenced sample was lung tumor tissue, obtained before any cancer treatment. All receptors derive from a male donor at least 60 years old with stage I squamous cell lung carcinoma.

The sample holds a few counts of this clone. The chain is built from TRBV11-3 and TRBJ2-2, with 15 bases identical to TRBD2. Germline trimming cut 4 bases from V and 5 bases from J; bases unmatched to any gene: 11. The CDR3 has 19 amino acids. Germline V gives CDR1 SGHNT, CDR2 YENEEA. The CDR3 coding sequence is TGTGCCAGCAGCTCGGCCGGGACTAGCGGGAGGAGAGGTACCGGGGAGCTGTTTTTT. As protein: CASSSAGTSGRRGTGELFF. Complete variable domain (other parts from reference TRBV11-3 and TRBJ2-2): EAGVVQSPRYKIIEKKQPVAFWCNPISGHNTLYWYLQNLGQGPELLIRYENEEAVDDSQLPKDRFSAERLKGVDSTLKIQPAELGDSAVYLCASSSAGTSGRRGTGELFFGEGSRLTVL.

J is TRBJ2-3 and V is TRBV2; no firm D call. Germline CDR1 and CDR2: SNHLY and FYNNEI. Trimming took off 6 bases at V and 0 bases at J, with 16 bases between the two ends. The CDR3 runs to 16 residues. The CDR3 DNA reads TGTGCCAGCAGCGTAGGTGTTAAGACTAGCACAGATACGCAGTATTTT. This codes for CASSVGVKTSTDTQYF.

The rearrangement joins TRBV14 to TRBJ2-4; 8 positions agree with TRBD2. The V gene's germline CDR1 is SGHDN and CDR2 FVKESK. The CDR3 runs to 19 residues. The J segment lost 5 bases and the V segment lost 2 bases, leaving 17 bases of the junction unmatched. The CDR3: CASSQHGKIGSGRENIQYF. The CDR3 nucleotides read TGTGCCAGCAGCCAACATGGCAAGATAGGGAGCGGGAGAGAAAACATTCAGTACTTC.

This chain links TRBV30 with TRBJ1-2; TRBD1 is a possible D gene (6 bases). Trimming removed 3 bases from V and 7 bases from J, with 12 bases in between. The germline V gene has CDR1 GTSNPN and CDR2 SVGIG (reference sequence). The CDR3 extends over 12 amino acids. The CDR3 sequence is CAWSLTGSGYTF. CDR3 nucleotides: TGTGCCTGGAGCCTGACAGGAAGTGGCTACACCTTC.

J is TRBJ1-2 and V is TRBV9; D call uncertain. The germline gives CDR1 SGDLS, CDR2 YYNGEE. There are 12 residues in the CDR3. Between the trimmed V and J ends, which lost 5 bases and 12 bases, there was a span of 17 bases. CDR3 nucleotides: TGTGCCAGCAGTGAAACTCGCCCAAAGCACACCTTC. Translation gives CASSETRPKHTF.

This clone is labeled medium-sized. This sequence joins TRBV11-3 and TRBJ2-5, with a possible D match to TRBD2 (5 bases). This CDR3 has 15 residues. Germline-derived CDR1 and CDR2 are SGHNT and YENEEA. The V end lost 3 bases, the J end lost 0 bases, and 11 bases lay between the germline ends. The CDR3 sequence: CASSFSDSYQETQYF. CDR3 bases: TGTGCCAGCAGCTTTAGCGACTCGTACCAAGAGACCCAGTACTTC. The full variable domain, rest sourced from reference TRBV11-3 and TRBJ2-5, is EAGVVQSPRYKIIEKKQPVAFWCNPISGHNTLYWYLQNLGQGPELLIRYENEEAVDDSQLPKDRFSAERLKGVDSTLKIQPAELGDSAVYLCASSFSDSYQETQYFGPGTRLLVL.

This chain joins TRBV18 and TRBJ1-1; 9 nucleotides match TRBD1. CDR1 and CDR2 from the germline V gene are KGHSH and LQKENI. There are 14 residues in the CDR3. J lost 2 bases, V lost 6 bases, and 4 bases had no gene match. CDR3 sequence (DNA): TGTGCCAGCTCGGCGGGACAGGGCAACACTGAAGCTTTCTTT. This codes for CASSAGQGNTEAFF.

The V call is TRBV11-3, the J call TRBJ1-1; the match to TRBD1 covers 7 bases. Germline V gene sequence: CDR1 SGHNT, CDR2 YENEEA. The CDR3 contains 14 residues. The V segment lost 3 bases and the J segment 4 bases; nucleotides outside the gene matches: 5. CDR3 DNA sequence: TGTGCCAGCAGCTTGACAGGGATGGGCACTGAAGCTTTCTTT. Translated, it gives CASSLTGMGTEAFF.

This clone is termed medium-sized. The chain couples TRBV6-8 to TRBJ1-5; D possibly corresponds to TRBD1 (6 bases). CDR3 length equals 14 residues. The V end lost 7 bases, the J end lost 0 bases, and 10 bases lay between the germline ends. The germline V gene has CDR1 MNHGY and CDR2 SAAAGT. CDR3 protein: CASKGDNSNQPQHF. CDR3 DNA: TGTGCCAGCAAGGGGGACAATAGCAATCAGCCCCAGCATTTT.

This clone is deemed medium-sized. The chain uses TRBV6-8 and TRBJ1-1; D is undetermined. Trimming stripped 5 bases from V and 1 base from J, with 11 bases between. The CDR3 consists of 14 residues. Germline V gene lookup returns CDR1 MNHGY and CDR2 SAAAGT. The CDR3 DNA sequence: TGTGCCAGCAGTGCTGCCCCGGGGAACACTGAAGCTTTCTTT. Protein product: CASSAAPGNTEAFF.

This clone is large (0.1 to 1%). CDR3 nucleotide sequence: TGTGCCAGTAGTGGGTTGGGACAGCCTTCCGATGAGCAGTTCTTC. This codes for CASSGLGQPSDEQFF. The chain combines TRBV19 with TRBJ2-1; 7 nucleotides match TRBD1. Trimming cost V 5 bases and J 8 bases; bases outside gene matches: 12. CDR1 is LNHDA, CDR2 SQIVND, per germline (reference sequence). The CDR3 covers 15 residues.

V usage is TRBV12-5 and J usage is TRBJ1-3, with a weak D call TRBD1 (5 bases). This CDR3 region has 13 residues. Germline CDR1 reads LGHNT; CDR2 reads FRNRAP. The V end lost 3 bases, the J end lost 4 bases, and 7 bases lay between the germline ends. The CDR3 DNA sequence: TGTGCTAGTGGTTTTCAGGGAGGAAACACCATATATTTT. It translates to CASGFQGGNTIYF.

This clone was counted a few times. The J gene is TRBJ1-3, the V gene TRBV19; no clear D gene. This CDR3 comprises 14 residues. CDR1 and CDR2 (germline): LNHDA, SQIVND (reference sequence). V was shortened by 3 bases and J by 0 bases, with 6 bases between the two germline ends. This CDR3 reads CASSMDISGNTIYF. Written as DNA, the CDR3 is TGTGCCAGTAGTATGGATATCTCTGGAAACACCATATATTTT.

By frequency in the sample, this clone is medium-sized (0.01 to 0.1%). For the CDR3, the DNA is TGTGCCAGCAGCGCGGACCTGGCGGGGAACACTGAAGCTTTCTTT. Protein product: CASSADLAGNTEAFF. The J gene is TRBJ1-1, the V gene TRBV9; no definite D call. Germline CDR1 is SGDLS and CDR2 is YYNGEE. Trimming cost V 3 bases and J 1 base, with 13 bases left between them. CDR3 length: 15 residues.

This clone turned up a few times. The V gene is TRBV11-3, the J gene TRBJ2-5, with D perhaps matching TRBD1 (5 bases). Trimming left V 4 bases short and J 2 bases short, with 17 bases between. Germline V gene sequence: CDR1 SGHNT, CDR2 YENEEA. The CDR3 contains 16 residues. CDR3 sequence (DNA): TGTGCCAGCAGCTCCCGACAGTTAGAAGGACAAGAGACCCAGTACTTC. This gives the protein CASSSRQLEGQETQYF. Drawing the rest from reference TRBV11-3 and TRBJ2-5, the complete variable domain is EAGVVQSPRYKIIEKKQPVAFWCNPISGHNTLYWYLQNLGQGPELLIRYENEEAVDDSQLPKDRFSAERLKGVDSTLKIQPAELGDSAVYLCASSSRQLEGQETQYFGPGTRLLVL.

This rearrangement joins TRBV1 to TRBJ2-1. TRBV1 is recorded as a pseudogene. The CDR3 length is 17 residues. The CDR3 DNA reads TGCGCCAGCAGCCAAGATGGGGGGCAGGGCCTCTACAATGAGCAGTTCTTC. It translates to CASSQDGGQGLYNEQFF.

The rearrangement uses TRBV5-1 and TRBJ1-1; the D gene is possibly TRBD1 (6 bases). This CDR3 is 16 amino acids long. The V gene lost 4 bases and the J gene lost 4 bases, with 20 bases spanning the gap. CDR1 SGHRS and CDR2 YFSETQ come from the germline V gene. The chain's CDR3 is CASSKGDRSEGTEAFF. CDR3 sequence (DNA): TGCGCCAGCAGCAAGGGGGACCGATCGGAGGGCACTGAAGCTTTCTTT. Looking up the rest from reference TRBV5-1 and TRBJ1-1 gives the full variable domain: KAGVTQTPRYLIKTRGQQVTLSCSPISGHRSVSWYQQTPGQGLQFLFEYFSETQRNKGNFPGRFSGRQFSNSRSEMNVSTLELGDSALYLCASSKGDRSEGTEAFFGQGTRLTVV.

The chain couples TRBV18 to TRBJ1-1; D not resolved. Germline V CDR1 and CDR2: KGHSH, LQKENI. This CDR3 contains 16 residues. V shed 1 base and J shed 1 base, with 13 bases lying between them. The CDR3 coding sequence is TGTGCCAGCTCACCACTCCCCGTGACACAGAACACTGAAGCTTTCTTT. Protein sequence: CASSPLPVTQNTEAFF.

As to this clone: One end of the junction fails to match germline, which may point to a read error. This chain uses TRBV28 with TRBJ2-3; 7 bases fit TRBD1. The CDR3 consists of 13 residues. Germline CDR1 and CDR2: MDHEN and SYDVKM. The CDR3 reads CASSPGQAQGKRF. The CDR3 nucleotides read TGTGCCAGCAGCCCCGGACAGGCCCAGGGGAAGAGATTT.

The table lists this clone with a few counts. The chain couples TRBV29-1 to TRBJ1-1, with no clear D. The CDR3 is 12 amino acids. From germline, CDR1 is SQVTM and CDR2 ANQGSEA. Trimming took off 7 bases at V and 1 base at J, with 10 bases between the two ends. DNA for the CDR3: TGCAGCGGCAGACGGACGAACACTGAAGCTTTCTTT. Amino acid sequence: CSGRRTNTEAFF.

This clone was counted between two and nine times. CDR3 coding DNA: TGTGCCAGCAGCGTAGGGGGACAGAATAGTGGCTACACCTTC. Translated, it gives CASSVGGQNSGYTF. V gene TRBV9 combines with J gene TRBJ1-2; 7 bases align to TRBD1. The CDR3 runs 14 residues. J gave up 7 bases and V 0 bases, and 6 bases lay outside the gene matches. CDR1 is SGDLS and CDR2 is YYNGEE in the germline V gene.

The gene calls are TRBV29-1 and TRBJ1-2; D call uncertain. Germline V lookup: CDR1 SQVTM, CDR2 ANQGSEA. The CDR3 consists of 12 residues. V was cut by 3 bases and J by 2 bases, with 7 bases left in between. In DNA, the CDR3 is TGCAGCGTTGAGGTGCAGAACTATGGCTACACCTTC. It translates to CSVEVQNYGYTF.

This clone has just a few counts. The CDR3 region is CASSVGVKRDTQYF. The CDR3 bases are TGTGCCAGCAGCGTAGGTGTGAAGCGCGATACGCAGTATTTT. The chain employs TRBV9 and TRBJ2-3; D is ambiguous. Trimming took off 0 bases at V and 6 bases at J, with 11 bases between the two ends. Per germline, CDR1 SGDLS and CDR2 YYNGEE. This CDR3 is built from 14 residues.

The rearrangement uses TRBV6-8 and TRBJ2-2; 9 nucleotides agree with TRBD1. The J segment lost 7 bases and the V segment lost 5 bases, leaving 5 bases of the junction unmatched. Germline lookup yields CDR1 MNHGY and CDR2 SAAAGT. CDR3 length: 14 residues. CDR3 sequence: CASSPGTGFGELFF. CDR3 nucleotides: TGTGCCAGCAGTCCCGGGACAGGGTTCGGGGAGCTGTTTTTT.

Points on this clone: At one end, the junction sequence differs from germline, possibly due to a read error. The chain couples TRBV6-4 to TRBJ1-4; tentative D call: TRBD1 (5 bases). Germline loops: CDR1 MRHNA, CDR2 SNTAGT. This CDR3 spans 14 amino acids. The CDR3 DNA is TGTGCCATCAGTGCGGGGCAGGTTAATGAAAAACTGTTTTTT. Translating it yields CAISAGQVNEKLFF.

The rearrangement links TRBV9 to TRBJ2-2; D may be TRBD2 (6 bases). Germline CDR1 reads SGDLS; CDR2 reads YYNGEE. V was pared by 3 bases and J by 0 bases, with 12 bases between. The CDR3 has 16 residues. The CDR3 is CASSATGSANTGELFF. As DNA, the CDR3 is TGTGCCAGCAGCGCTACCGGGAGTGCGAACACCGGGGAGCTGTTTTTT.